The 20 T cell receptor beta chains presented below share a single source sample, sequenced in a study of blood T cell repertoires in COVID-19. TCRdb's table, derived via immunoSEQ multiplex PCR, lists solely in-frame clones and lacks some. The sample contains tens of thousands of clones, around 86% of which appear only once. The sample taken for sequencing was peripheral blood. Receptors were obtained from a human donor in a cohort sampled during active COVID-19.

This clone appeared a few times. The chain links TRBV14 to TRBJ1-1, with a weak D call TRBD1 (6 bases). CDR1 SGHDN and CDR2 FVKESK come from the germline V gene. Trimming cost V 3 bases and J 0 bases, with 11 bases left between them. The CDR3 sequence is 15 residues long. This chain's CDR3 is CASSQGGLVNTEAFF. CDR3 DNA: TGTGCCAGCAGCCAGGGGGGGCTGGTGAACACTGAAGCTTTCTTT.

The genes are TRBV4-1 and TRBJ1-3; D call uncertain. Between the trimmed V and J ends, which lost 2 bases and 0 bases, there was a span of 5 bases. CDR3 size: 14 residues. Germline assignment: CDR1 MGHRA and CDR2 YSYEKL. The CDR3 protein is CASSQTNSGNTIYF. CDR3 bases: TGCGCCAGCAGCCAAACAAACTCTGGAAACACCATATATTTT.

This chain connects TRBV29-1 to TRBJ2-3; 9 bases are a match to TRBD2. From germline, CDR1 is SQVTM and CDR2 ANQGSEA. This CDR3 contains 17 residues. The V gene end was trimmed by 0 bases and the J gene end by 5 bases; junction bases not matched to a gene: 12. The CDR3 bases are TGCAGCGTTGAAGATCACCTGGGCGGGAGGGCCGGAGATACGCAGTATTTT. It translates to CSVEDHLGGRAGDTQYF.

The chain uses TRBV11-3 and TRBJ2-1; weak D call: TRBD2 (6 bases). Germline V lookup: CDR1 SGHNT, CDR2 YENEEA. V gave up 3 bases and J gave up 7 bases, with 22 bases separating them. This CDR3 is built from 17 residues. CDR3 sequence reads: CASSLGSARGYRNEQFF. The DNA for the CDR3 is TGTGCCAGCAGCTTGGGGAGCGCCCGGGGGTATAGGAATGAGCAGTTCTTC.

This clone was seen once. The chain combines TRBV7-3 with TRBJ1-1, with D hard to call. The V and J ends lost 2 bases and 5 bases respectively, with 9 bases between them. Per the germline V gene, CDR1 is SGHTA and CDR2 is FQGTGA. CDR3 length: 13 amino acids. The CDR3 here is CASSLAGITEAFF. In DNA form, the CDR3 reads TGTGCCAGCAGCTTAGCGGGAATAACTGAAGCTTTCTTT.

The V call is TRBV27, the J call TRBJ1-2, with D perhaps matching TRBD1 (5 bases). Germline-derived CDR1 and CDR2 are MNHEY and SMNVEV (reference sequence). V was clipped by 6 bases and J by 6 bases, with 11 bases between them. The length of the CDR3 is 12 residues. The CDR3 region has the DNA TGTGCCAGCAGCCGGGGGGGGGATGGCTACACCTTC. Encoded protein: CASSRGGDGYTF.

The chain links TRBV6-2 or TRBV6-3 to TRBJ2-1, with 13 bases identical to TRBD2. The CDR3 spans 16 residues. J gave up 2 bases and V 2 bases, and 0 bases lay outside the gene matches. Germline V gene lookup returns CDR1 MNHEY and CDR2 SVGEGT. CDR3 coding DNA: TGTGCCAGCAGTTACGGACTAGCGGGGGCCTACAATGAGCAGTTCTTC. Translating gives CASSYGLAGAYNEQFF.

This clone was recorded once. The rearrangement links TRBV5-3 to TRBJ2-5; TRBD2 aligns across 12 bases. TRBV5-3 is an open reading frame, and its role is uncertain. The CDR3 contains 16 residues. J gave up 5 bases and V 4 bases, and 9 bases lay outside the gene matches. CDR3 bases: TGTGCCAGAAGCGGCCGACTAGCGGGAGCCGGGGAGACCCAGTACTTC. This sequence encodes CARSGRLAGAGETQYF.

The CDR3 DNA sequence: TGTGCCAGCTCACCAAGGAGGGGGACTAACAATGAGCAGTTCTTC. This encodes CASSPRRGTNNEQFF. The chain carries TRBV18 and TRBJ2-1; a weak D match, TRBD2 (7 bases). The germline CDR1 and CDR2 sequences are KGHSH and LQKENI. The ends were cut back, 2 bases at V and 5 bases at J, with 13 bases in the middle. This CDR3 has 15 residues.

CDR3 nucleotides: TGCAGCGTCACGGAGGGGGAAAAACTGTTTTTT. It translates to CSVTEGEKLFF. The chain links TRBV29-1 to TRBJ1-4, with a possible D match to TRBD1 (5 bases). The CDR3 runs 11 residues. Germline values: CDR1 SQVTM, CDR2 ANQGSEA. The V end lost 6 bases, the J end lost 8 bases, and 10 bases lay between the germline ends.

The J gene is TRBJ1-4, the V gene TRBV6-6; 7 positions agree with TRBD1. Unmatched junction bases numbered 5, after V lost 6 bases and J lost 4 bases. This CDR3 has 14 amino acids. Per germline, CDR1 MNHNY and CDR2 SVGAGI (reference sequence). The CDR3 is CASSSGQSNEKLFF. CDR3 sequence (DNA): TGTGCCAGCAGCTCGGGACAGAGTAATGAAAAACTGTTTTTT.

The rearrangement joins TRBV27 to TRBJ2-7; D is possibly TRBD1 (5 bases). Germline CDR1 MNHEY, CDR2 SMNVEV (reference sequence). The CDR3 is made up of 14 amino acids. V was trimmed by 5 bases and J by 3 bases, leaving 14 bases between them. CDR3 amino acids: CASSLTGANYEQYF. The CDR3 DNA reads as TGTGCCAGCAGTCTAACTGGGGCCAACTACGAGCAGTACTTC.

This chain connects TRBV15 to TRBJ1-1; D remains ambiguous. Trimming stripped 4 bases from V and 4 bases from J, with 13 bases between. The CDR3 covers 14 residues. CDR1 is LNHNV, CDR2 YYDKDF, per germline (reference sequence). The CDR3 spells CATSTGMKTTEAFF. The CDR3 DNA reads as TGTGCCACCAGCACAGGCATGAAGACCACTGAAGCTTTCTTT.

The chain has TRBV7-8 and TRBJ1-1; no clear D. CDR1 SGHVS and CDR2 FQNEAQ come from the germline V gene. The CDR3 is made up of 14 amino acids. V was pared by 2 bases and J by 3 bases, with 10 bases between. The CDR3 DNA reads as TGTGCCAGCAGCTTAATGTCCGGGGACACTGAAGCTTTCTTT. It yields the protein CASSLMSGDTEAFF.

V usage is TRBV19 and J usage is TRBJ1-1, with D possibly being TRBD1 (6 bases). The CDR3 contains 16 residues. Per the germline V gene, CDR1 is LNHDA and CDR2 is SQIVND (reference sequence). The V and J ends lost 5 bases and 6 bases respectively, with 22 bases between them. The CDR3 region has the DNA TGTGCCAGTAGTCGACCCGGGACATACCCCAGTGCTGAAGCTTTCTTT. This codes for CASSRPGTYPSAEAFF. Full variable domain (outside the CDR3, taken from reference TRBV19 and TRBJ1-1): DGGITQSPKYLFRKEGQNVTLSCEQNLNHDAMYWYRQDPGQGLRLIYYSQIVNDFQKGDIAEGYSVSREKKESFPLTVTSAQKNPTAFYLCASSRPGTYPSAEAFFGQGTRLTVV.

The V gene is TRBV2, the J gene TRBJ2-5; 10 nucleotides line up with TRBD2. Losses at the gene ends were 3 bases for V and 3 bases for J; bases not matched to a gene: 10. Germline CDR1 SNHLY, CDR2 FYNNEI. The CDR3 totals 17 residues. CDR3 coding DNA: TGTGCCAGCAGTGATCCCGGCCTAGCGGGGGAAAAAGAGACCCAGTACTTC. It codes for CASSDPGLAGEKETQYF.

V and J are TRBV6-1 and TRBJ1-3, with unresolved D. The CDR3 is made up of 16 amino acids. V was shortened by 2 bases and J by 4 bases, with 15 bases between the two germline ends. In germline, CDR1 is MNHNS, CDR2 SASEGT. The DNA of the CDR3 is TGTGCCAGCAGTGAATTTATGGCCGTCCACGGAAACACCATATATTTT. Protein sequence: CASSEFMAVHGNTIYF.

This chain connects TRBV19 to TRBJ2-3, with D perhaps matching TRBD2 (6 bases). CDR3 size: 15 residues. The ends were cut back, 5 bases at V and 2 bases at J, with 14 bases in the middle. CDR1 is LNHDA, CDR2 SQIVND, per germline (reference sequence). CDR3 sequence: CASSDAGSLTDTQYF. The CDR3 DNA sequence: TGTGCCAGTAGTGACGCGGGGAGCCTCACAGATACGCAGTATTTT.

This chain uses TRBV29-1 with TRBJ1-2, with a possible D match to TRBD1 (5 bases). Germline V lookup: CDR1 SQVTM, CDR2 ANQGSEA. This CDR3 is built from 13 residues. V was shortened by 5 bases and J by 0 bases, with 10 bases between the two germline ends. The CDR3 is CSVYRRANYGYTF. The DNA of the CDR3 is TGCAGCGTTTACAGGAGAGCTAACTATGGCTACACCTTC.

The chain joins TRBV10-2 to TRBJ2-5; perhaps TRBD2 as D (5 bases). V dropped 2 bases and J dropped 5 bases, with 12 bases sitting between them. The CDR3 has 14 amino acids. Germline CDR1 WSHSY, CDR2 SAAADI. Written as DNA, the CDR3 is TGCGCCAGCAGTGAGGGACGTCCGGGGGAGACCCAGTACTTC. The encoded protein is CASSEGRPGETQYF.